This T cell receptor (beta chain) originates from a study of shared clonotypes between healthy human individuals. Broader study findings: Rarefaction curves obtained for sorted subsets showed sequencing incomplete despite large depth. Non-shared clonotypes had lower generation probabilities than those shared by all four donors.

CDR1 is MNHEY, CDR2 SMNVEV, per germline (reference sequence). The CDR3 covers 14 residues. Trimming removed 6 bases from V and 5 bases from J; junction bases left unmatched: 9. Repertoires were generated with immunoSEQ multiplex PCR, while TCRdb's copy carries only in-frame clones and drops some. The sample lists 900,000 to 1,200,000 clones; 70% to 80% were seen once. In regard to this clone: Its target is not known.

All of the donors resided in Nashville, Tennessee, and each was a Caucasian adult. Splitting of CD4+ cells produced CD45RA+ naive and CD45RA-negative memory subsets. The receptor comes from a man between 18 and 35 years old in good health. Some clones in this sample may be carry-over from other donors' samples. Sequences were obtained from memory CD4+ T cells from PBMCs. Subset denoted: CD45RA-negative fraction. The chain has TRBV27 and TRBJ1-1, with 7 bases identical to TRBD1. The CDR3 DNA reads as TGTGCCAGCAGACAGACAGGGTCGGTGACTGAAGCTTTCTTT. Its translation is CASRQTGSVTEAFF.